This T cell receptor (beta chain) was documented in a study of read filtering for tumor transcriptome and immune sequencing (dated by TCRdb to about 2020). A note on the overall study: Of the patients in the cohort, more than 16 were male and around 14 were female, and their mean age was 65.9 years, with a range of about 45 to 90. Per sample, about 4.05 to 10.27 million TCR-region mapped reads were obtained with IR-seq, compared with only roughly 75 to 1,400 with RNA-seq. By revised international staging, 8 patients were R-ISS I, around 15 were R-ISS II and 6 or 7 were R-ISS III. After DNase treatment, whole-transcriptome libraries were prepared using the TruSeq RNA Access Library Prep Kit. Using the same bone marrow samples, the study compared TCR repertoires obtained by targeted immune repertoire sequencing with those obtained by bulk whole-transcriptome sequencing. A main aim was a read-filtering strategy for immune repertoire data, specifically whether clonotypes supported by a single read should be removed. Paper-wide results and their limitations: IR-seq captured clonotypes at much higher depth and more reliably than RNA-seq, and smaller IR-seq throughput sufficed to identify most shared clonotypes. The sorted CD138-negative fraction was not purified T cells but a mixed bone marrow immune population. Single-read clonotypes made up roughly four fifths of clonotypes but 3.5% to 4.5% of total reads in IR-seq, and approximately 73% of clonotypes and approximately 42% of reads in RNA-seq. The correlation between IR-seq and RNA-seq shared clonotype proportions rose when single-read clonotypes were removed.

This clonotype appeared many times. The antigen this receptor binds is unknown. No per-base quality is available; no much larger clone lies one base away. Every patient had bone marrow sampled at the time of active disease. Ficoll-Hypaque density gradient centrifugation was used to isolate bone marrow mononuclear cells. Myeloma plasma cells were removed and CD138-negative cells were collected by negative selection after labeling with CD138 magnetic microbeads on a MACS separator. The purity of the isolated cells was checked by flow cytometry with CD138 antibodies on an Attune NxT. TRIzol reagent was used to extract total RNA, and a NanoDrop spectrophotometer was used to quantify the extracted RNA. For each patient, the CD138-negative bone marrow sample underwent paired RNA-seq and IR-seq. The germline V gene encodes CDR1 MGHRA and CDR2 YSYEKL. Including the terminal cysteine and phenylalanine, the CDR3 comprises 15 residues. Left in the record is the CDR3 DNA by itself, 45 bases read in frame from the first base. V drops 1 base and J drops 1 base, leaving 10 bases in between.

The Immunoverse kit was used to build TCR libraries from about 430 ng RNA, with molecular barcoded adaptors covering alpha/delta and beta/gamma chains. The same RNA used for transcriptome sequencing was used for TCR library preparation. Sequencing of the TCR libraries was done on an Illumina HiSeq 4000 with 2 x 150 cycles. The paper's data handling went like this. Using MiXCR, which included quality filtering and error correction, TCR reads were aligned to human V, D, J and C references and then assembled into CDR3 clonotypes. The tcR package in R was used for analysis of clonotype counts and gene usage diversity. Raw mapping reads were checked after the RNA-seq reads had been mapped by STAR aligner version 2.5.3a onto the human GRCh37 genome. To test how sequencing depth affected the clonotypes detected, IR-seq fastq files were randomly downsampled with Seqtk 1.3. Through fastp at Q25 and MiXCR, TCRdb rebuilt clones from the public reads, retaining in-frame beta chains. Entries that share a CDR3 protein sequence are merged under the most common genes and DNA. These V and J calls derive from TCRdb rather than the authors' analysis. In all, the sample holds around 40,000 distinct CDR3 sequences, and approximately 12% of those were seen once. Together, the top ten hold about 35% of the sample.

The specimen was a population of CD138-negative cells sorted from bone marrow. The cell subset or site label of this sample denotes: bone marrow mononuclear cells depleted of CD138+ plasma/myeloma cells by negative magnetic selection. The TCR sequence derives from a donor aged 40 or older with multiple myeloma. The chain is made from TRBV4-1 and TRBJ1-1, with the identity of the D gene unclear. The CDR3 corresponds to CASSQVIPTNTEAFF. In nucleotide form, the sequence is TGCGCCAGCAGCCAAGTTATCCCAACGAACACTGAAGCTTTCTTT.